This T cell receptor beta chain emerged from a study of blood T cell repertoires in COVID-19. Study as a whole: Spain, Italy and the United States supplied samples that represented acute and convalescent COVID-19.

Original methodology: The authors estimated nucleated cell counts from reference gene primer amplification. TCRdb's copy holds only in-frame clones and misses some; the assay was immunoSEQ multiplex PCR. V and J calls and clone size are given by that table; D and trimming were obtained from the DNA. The sample has 190,000 or so clones, 82% seen once. Cohort 3 recovered donors had two negative PCRs, clearance, or symptom resolution. This CDR3 is built from 18 residues. The V gene end was trimmed by 3 bases and the J gene end by 4 bases; junction bases not matched to a gene: 14. Germline CDR1 reads ENHRY; CDR2 reads SYGVKD.

The source material was PBMCs or T cells enriched from blood (not recorded which). This chain joins TRBV10-3 and TRBJ2-1; 8 nucleotides align to TRBD2. This TCR was sampled from a middle-aged man who had recovered from COVID-19. Written as DNA, the CDR3 is TGTGCCATCAGTGAAAGCGGGAGAGATGGGGTCCAATACAATGAGCAGTTCTTC. Translation: CAISESGRDGVQYNEQFF.